This paragraph reports one T cell receptor (beta chain). As yet, its antigen is unknown. The junction departs from the called germline gene at one end, perhaps through a read error. This entry comes from a study of T-cell reconstitution after alpha-beta-depleted transplantation in children. Whole-study findings and limits: The origin of alpha-beta T cells about two months after transplant was reportedly several hundred expanded graft clones. T-cell counts and diversity at one year post-transplant came mainly from newly produced T cells. Surviving recipient T cells and thymic progenitors produced the high day-60 TCRbeta diversity seen in some patients.

Preparing the TCRbeta library involved the use of unique molecular identifiers. Via MiXCR, TCRdb re-called the PCR reads, giving one row per CDR3 protein. The table records 500,000 to 650,000 distinct CDR3 sequences, about 10% of them present only once. The CDR3 runs to 10 residues. Germline assignment: CDR1 DFQATT and CDR2 SNEGSKA (reference sequence). This sequence was found in a female patient aged 2-15 years who had a stem cell transplant for aplastic anemia, so the T cells may come from the graft donor. The sequenced sample was PBMCs, mostly from graft donor cells, obtained 180 days after TCRalphabeta/CD19-depleted stem cell transplant. The chain recombines TRBV20-1 with TRBJ2-7; D is ambiguous. CDR3 in DNA: TGCAGTGCTGGCGGAGCGACCCACCACTTC. Its translation is CSAGGATHHF.